Below, one T cell receptor (beta chain) is given with its context. For recovered donors of Cohort 3, there were two negative PCRs, clearance, or symptom resolution. These data are taken from a study of blood T cell repertoires in COVID-19. Study as a whole: The cDNA or gDNA used as material had been derived from T cells, B-cell-depleted T cells, or PBMCs.

Assay: immunoSEQ multiplex PCR; the TCRdb copy retains only in-frame clones and omits some. The sample has about 200,000 clones, 84% seen once. This TCR derives from a man in his forties or fifties who had recovered from COVID-19. Sequencing input: PBMCs or T cells enriched from blood (not recorded which).

DNA for the CDR3: TGTGCCAGCAGCGAACGACATATGAACACTGAAGCTTTCTTT. This encodes CASSERHMNTEAFF. The genes are TRBV7-8 and TRBJ1-1; D is ambiguous. The CDR3 contains 14 residues. Germline assignment: CDR1 SGHVS and CDR2 FQNEAQ. V shed 5 bases and J shed 0 bases, with 10 bases lying between them.